The 10 T cell receptor beta chains presented below share a single source sample, sequenced in a study of T cell changes during pregnancy in multiple sclerosis. Produced via immunoSEQ multiplex PCR; TCRdb's table is partial and in-frame only. The data show tens of thousands of clones, 89% seen once. The starting material was CD4+ T cells from peripheral blood mononuclear cells, obtained in the first trimester of pregnancy. These receptor sequences come from a female donor with multiple sclerosis, enrolled in a pregnancy study.

V gene TRBV14 combines with J gene TRBJ2-5; possibly TRBD1 for D (6 bases). Trimming cost V 3 bases and J 5 bases, with 10 bases left between them. Germline V lookup: CDR1 SGHDN, CDR2 FVKESK. The CDR3 is 13 residues long. CDR3 nucleotide sequence: TGTGCCAGCAGCCAGGGACACGGGGAGACCCAGTACTTC. This gives the protein CASSQGHGETQYF.

V and J are TRBV29-1 and TRBJ1-1; 7 bases are shared with TRBD1. This CDR3 region has 13 residues. The germline CDR1 and CDR2 sequences are SQVTM and ANQGSEA. J was trimmed by 0 bases and V by 7 bases; bases with no gene match: 5. CDR3 protein: CSAPTGLNTEAFF. CDR3 DNA: TGCAGCGCCCCGACAGGGTTGAACACTGAAGCTTTCTTT.

The chain employs TRBV7-6 and TRBJ2-1, with TRBD1 identical over 8 bases. Germline trimming cut 5 bases from V and 5 bases from J; bases unmatched to any gene: 8. The CDR3 spans 15 residues. CDR1 is SGHVS, CDR2 FNYEAQ, per germline. The CDR3 DNA is TGTGCCAGCAGCCACAGGACAGGGCCTAACAATGAGCAGTTCTTC. This translates into CASSHRTGPNNEQFF. Full variable domain (remainder filled in from reference TRBV7-6 and TRBJ2-1): GAGVSQSPRYKVTKRGQDVALRCDPISGHVSLYWYRQALGQGPEFLTYFNYEAQQDKSGLPNDRFSAERPEGSISTLTIQRTEQRDSAMYRCASSHRTGPNNEQFFGPGTRLTVL.

The rearrangement uses TRBV4-3 and TRBJ2-7; 7 bases map to TRBD2. With 0 bases clipped from V and 2 bases from J, the junction kept 13 bases outside the gene matches. This CDR3 region has 18 residues. The germline V gene has CDR1 LGHNA and CDR2 YSLEER. The CDR3 spells CASSQDFSWGGPPYEQYF. CDR3 nucleotides: TGCGCCAGCAGCCAAGATTTTTCCTGGGGAGGGCCTCCCTACGAGCAGTACTTC.

V usage is TRBV27 and J usage is TRBJ1-1; possibly TRBD1 for D (5 bases). Germline CDR1 is MNHEY and CDR2 is SMNVEV (reference sequence). This CDR3 region has 16 residues. Trimming shortened V by 3 bases and J by 1 base, and 15 bases separated the two germline ends. The CDR3 sequence: CASSFDPLGGNTEAFF. The CDR3 DNA sequence: TGTGCCAGCAGTTTTGACCCCCTCGGGGGGAACACTGAAGCTTTCTTT.

The chain uses TRBV18 and TRBJ2-6, with D hard to call. The germline CDR1 and CDR2 sequences are KGHSH and LQKENI. With 6 bases removed from V and 0 bases from J, the gap between germline ends came to 15 bases. There are 17 residues in the CDR3. CDR3 coding DNA: TGTGCCAGCTCGCCAGCTCTGTTGGCCTCTGGGGCCAACGTCCTGACTTTC. It is translated as CASSPALLASGANVLTF.

The genes are TRBV7-2 and TRBJ2-7, with no clear D. Germline CDR1 SGHTA, CDR2 FQGNSA. The CDR3 runs 16 residues. The V and J ends lost 1 base and 1 base respectively, with 14 bases between them. The CDR3 region has the DNA TGTGCCAGCAGCTTAGGAGAATGGCGGAGTTCCTACGAGCAGTACTTC. It translates to CASSLGEWRSSYEQYF.

Worth noting for this clone: One end of the junction fails to match germline, which may point to a read error. V is TRBV10-3 and J is TRBJ2-3; TRBD2 matches at 9 bases. The CDR3 covers 14 residues. Germline assignment: CDR1 ENHRY and CDR2 SYGVKD. CDR3 sequence reads: CATSSGSGSDTQYF. The CDR3 nucleotides are TGTGCCACCAGTAGCGGGAGTGGGTCAGATACGCAGTATTTT.

V gene TRBV18 combines with J gene TRBJ1-3; D not certain. Germline V gene lookup returns CDR1 KGHSH and CDR2 LQKENI. V lost 1 base and J 0 bases, leaving 16 bases between the germline ends. The CDR3 contains 18 residues. In nucleotides, the CDR3 is TGTGCCAGCTCACCACGAGAGATTGAAACTATCTCTGGAAACACCATATATTTT. It codes for CASSPREIETISGNTIYF. Combining the CDR3 with reference TRBV18 and TRBJ1-3 gives the whole variable domain NAGVMQNPRHLVRRRGQEARLRCSPMKGHSHVYWYRQLPEEGLKFMVYLQKENIIDESGMPKERFSAEFPKEGPSILRIQQVVRGDSAAYFCASSPREIETISGNTIYFGEGSWLTVV.

The gene calls are TRBV6-1 and TRBJ2-4; possible D gene TRBD1, 5 bases. The germline gives CDR1 MNHNS, CDR2 SASEGT. The length of the CDR3 is 17 residues. Between the trimmed V and J ends, which lost 2 bases and 0 bases, there was a span of 14 bases. CDR3 nucleotides: TGTGCCAGCAGTGAACAATTAGGGGTTATAGCCAAAAACATTCAGTACTTC. This sequence encodes CASSEQLGVIAKNIQYF.